This T cell receptor beta chain was captured by sequencing in a study of post-analysis software for immune sequencing data. The study's findings and limits: With F measure, samples from one preparation batch clustered together strongly.

Prepared libraries of TCR beta cDNA carried unique molecular identifiers. T cells numbering about 0.85 to 11 million yielded a few hundred thousand cDNA molecules. Each CDR3 protein is one row after TCRdb ran MiXCR on the PCR reads. In the table there are about 210,000 distinct CDR3 sequences, approximately 28% of which are singletons. As for this clonotype: What it binds is unknown.

Source material: blood. The TCR was taken from a girl younger than 18 with multiple sclerosis.

The CDR3 sequence: CASSDVEAFF. Written as DNA, the CDR3 is TGTGCCAGCTCCGACGTTGAAGCTTTCTTT. V gene TRBV6-2 or TRBV6-3 combines with J gene TRBJ1-1; no clear D gene. Germline CDR1 MNHEY, CDR2 SVGEGT. The germline V and J ends were trimmed by 8 bases and 7 bases, with 8 bases remaining between them. This CDR3 is built from 10 residues.